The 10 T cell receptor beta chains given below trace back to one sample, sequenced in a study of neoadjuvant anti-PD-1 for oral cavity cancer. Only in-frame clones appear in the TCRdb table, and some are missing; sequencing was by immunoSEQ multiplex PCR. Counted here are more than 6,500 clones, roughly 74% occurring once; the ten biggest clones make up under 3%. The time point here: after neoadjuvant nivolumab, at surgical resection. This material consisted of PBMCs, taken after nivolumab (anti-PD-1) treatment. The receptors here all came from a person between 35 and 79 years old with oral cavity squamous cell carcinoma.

DNA of the CDR3: TGTGCCAGCAGTTTTTTGCGGGGGGGCTCCCCACAAGAGACCCAGTACTTC. Translated: CASSFLRGGSPQETQYF. This chain uses TRBV2 with TRBJ2-5; 9 bases line up with TRBD2. CDR1 SNHLY and CDR2 FYNNEI come from the germline V gene. The CDR3 is 17 residues long. V trimming: 5 bases; J trimming: 2 bases; junction bases outside the gene matches: 12.

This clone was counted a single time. For the CDR3, the DNA is TGTGCCAGCAGCTTAAGTCTTCAGGGCAACGAGCAGTACTTC. Protein sequence: CASSLSLQGNEQYF. The V call is TRBV11-1, the J call TRBJ2-7, with a possible D match to TRBD1 (5 bases). V was cut by 2 bases and J by 5 bases, with 13 bases left in between. Germline assignment: CDR1 SGHAT and CDR2 FQDESV (reference sequence). This CDR3 comprises 14 residues.

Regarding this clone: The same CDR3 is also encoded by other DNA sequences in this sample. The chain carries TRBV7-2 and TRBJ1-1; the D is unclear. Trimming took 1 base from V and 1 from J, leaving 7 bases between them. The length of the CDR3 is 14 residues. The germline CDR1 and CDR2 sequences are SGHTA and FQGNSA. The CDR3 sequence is CASSLGTGNTEAFF. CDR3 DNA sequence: TGTGCCAGCAGCTTAGGGACGGGGAACACTGAAGCTTTCTTT.

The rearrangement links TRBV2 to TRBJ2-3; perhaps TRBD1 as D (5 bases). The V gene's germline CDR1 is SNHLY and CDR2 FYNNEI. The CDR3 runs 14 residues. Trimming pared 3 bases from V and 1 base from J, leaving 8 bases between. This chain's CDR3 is CASSELTGTDTQYF. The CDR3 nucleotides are TGTGCCAGCAGTGAGCTGACAGGCACAGATACGCAGTATTTT.

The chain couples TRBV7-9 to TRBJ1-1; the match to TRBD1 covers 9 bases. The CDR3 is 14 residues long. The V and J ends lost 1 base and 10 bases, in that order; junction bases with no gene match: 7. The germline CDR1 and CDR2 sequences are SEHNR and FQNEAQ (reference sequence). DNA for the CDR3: TGTGCCAGCAGCTTAGGACAGGGGGACTTAGGAGCTTTCTTT. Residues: CASSLGQGDLGAFF.

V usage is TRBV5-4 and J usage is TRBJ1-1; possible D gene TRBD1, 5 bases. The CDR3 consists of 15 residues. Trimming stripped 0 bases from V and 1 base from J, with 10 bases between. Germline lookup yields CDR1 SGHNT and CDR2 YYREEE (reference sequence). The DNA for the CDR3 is TGTGCCAGCAGCTTGGGGGTCAGGGAGAACACTGAAGCTTTCTTT. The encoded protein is CASSLGVRENTEAFF.

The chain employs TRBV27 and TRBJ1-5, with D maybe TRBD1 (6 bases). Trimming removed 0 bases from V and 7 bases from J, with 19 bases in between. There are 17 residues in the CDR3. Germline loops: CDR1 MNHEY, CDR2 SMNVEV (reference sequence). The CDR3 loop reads CASSLSAYRAPRQPQHF. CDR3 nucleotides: TGTGCCAGCAGTTTATCAGCCTACAGGGCGCCTCGGCAGCCCCAGCATTTT.

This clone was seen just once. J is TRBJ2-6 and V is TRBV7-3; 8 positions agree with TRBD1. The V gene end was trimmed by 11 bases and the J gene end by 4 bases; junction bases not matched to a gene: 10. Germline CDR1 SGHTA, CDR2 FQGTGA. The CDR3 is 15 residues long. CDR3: CACGPQGAGANVLTF. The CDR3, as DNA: TGTGCCTGCGGGCCCCAGGGGGCAGGGGCCAACGTCCTGACTTTC. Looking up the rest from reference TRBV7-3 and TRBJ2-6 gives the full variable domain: GAGVSQTPSNKVTEKGKYVELRCDPISGHTALYWYRQSLGQGPEFLIYFQGTGAADDSGLPNDRFFAVRPEGSVSTLKIQRTERGDSAVYLCACGPQGAGANVLTFGAGSRLTVL.

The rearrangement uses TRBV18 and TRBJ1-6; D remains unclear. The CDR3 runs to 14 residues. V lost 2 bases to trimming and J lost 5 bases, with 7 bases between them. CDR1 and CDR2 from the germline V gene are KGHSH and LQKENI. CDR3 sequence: CASSPAQNNSPLHF. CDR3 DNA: TGTGCCAGCTCACCAGCGCAGAATAATTCACCCCTCCACTTT.

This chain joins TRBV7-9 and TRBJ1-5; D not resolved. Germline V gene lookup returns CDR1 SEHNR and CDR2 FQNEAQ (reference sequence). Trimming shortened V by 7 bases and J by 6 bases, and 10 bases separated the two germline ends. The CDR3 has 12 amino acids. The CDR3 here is CASTEDAQPQHF. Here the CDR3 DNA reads TGTGCCAGCACCGAGGACGCTCAGCCCCAGCATTTT.